The TCR beta chain under discussion was sequenced for a study of brain T cells in children with intractable seizures. The study's findings and limits: Absence of clones before surgery may stem from lower sequencing depth.

Remarks on this clone: What it recognizes is unknown.

Germline CDR1 is MGHRA and CDR2 is YSYEKL. V was pared by 1 base and J by 2 bases, with 9 bases between. CDR3 length: 14 amino acids. Surgery cases with the highest brain T cell transcript signatures were chosen for sequencing. Patients received at least one anti-epileptic drug before surgery. Only in-frame clones appear in the TCRdb table, and some are missing; sequencing was by immunoSEQ multiplex PCR. The repertoire consists of 110,000 or so clones, with 85% to 95% occurring once and the leading ten covering about 3.8%. The sample here was peripheral blood, taken at surgery. This sequence was found in a boy in the first two years of life with hemimegalencephaly and intractable seizures. This sequence joins TRBV4-1 and TRBJ2-7; D not certain. The CDR3 loop is CASSQVASPYEQYF. As DNA, the CDR3 is TGCGCCAGCAGCCAAGTGGCTTCCCCCTACGAGCAGTACTTC.